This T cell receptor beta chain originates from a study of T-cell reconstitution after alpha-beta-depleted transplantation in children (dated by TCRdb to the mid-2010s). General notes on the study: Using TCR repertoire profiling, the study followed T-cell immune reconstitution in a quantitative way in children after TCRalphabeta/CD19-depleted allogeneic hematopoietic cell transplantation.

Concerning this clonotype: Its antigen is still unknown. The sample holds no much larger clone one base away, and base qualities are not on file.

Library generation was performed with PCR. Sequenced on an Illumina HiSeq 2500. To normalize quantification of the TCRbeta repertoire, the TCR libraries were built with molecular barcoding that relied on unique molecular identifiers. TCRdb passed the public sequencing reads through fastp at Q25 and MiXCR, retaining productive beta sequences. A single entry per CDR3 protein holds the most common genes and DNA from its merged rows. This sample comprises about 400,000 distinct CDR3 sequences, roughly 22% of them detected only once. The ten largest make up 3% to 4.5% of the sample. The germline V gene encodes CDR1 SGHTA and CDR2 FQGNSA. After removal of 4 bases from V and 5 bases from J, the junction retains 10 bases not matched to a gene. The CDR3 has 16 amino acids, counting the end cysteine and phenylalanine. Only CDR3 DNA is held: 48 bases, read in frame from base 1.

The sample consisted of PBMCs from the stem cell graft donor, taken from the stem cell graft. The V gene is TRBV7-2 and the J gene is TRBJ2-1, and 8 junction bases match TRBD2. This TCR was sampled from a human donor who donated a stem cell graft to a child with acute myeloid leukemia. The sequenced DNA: TGTGCCAGCAGCTCCTCCGGAGGGACTAGGCACAATGAGCAGTTCTTC. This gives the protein CASSSSGGTRHNEQFF.